This T cell receptor beta chain derives from a study of blood T cell repertoires in COVID-19. Sequencing was performed with immunoSEQ multiplex PCR; in TCRdb, only in-frame clones are kept and a portion is missing. The sample shows about 300,000 clones, approximately 84% of them seen only once. This CDR3 has 14 residues. Between the trimmed V and J ends, which lost 0 bases and 7 bases, there was a span of 10 bases. Germline V gene sequence: CDR1 SGHTA, CDR2 FQGNSA. The J gene is TRBJ2-4, the V gene TRBV7-2; D may be TRBD2 (5 bases). Sequencing was performed on peripheral blood. The clonotype originates from a human donor with COVID-19, enrolled during active disease. The donor label of this sample is uncertain. The CDR3 protein is CASSLAVAGNIQYF. The CDR3 DNA reads as TGTGCCAGCAGCTTAGCAGTGGCGGGTAACATTCAGTACTTC. Filled out from reference TRBV7-2 and TRBJ2-4, the complete variable domain reads GAGVSQSPSNKVTEKGKDVELRCDPISGHTALYWYRQSLGQGLEFLIYFQGNSAPDKSGLPSDRFSAERTGGSVSTLTIQRTQQEDSAVYLCASSLAVAGNIQYFGAGTRLSVL.